A selection of T cell receptor beta chains follows, all from one sample in a study of blood T cell repertoires in COVID-19. The assay was immunoSEQ multiplex PCR, and TCRdb's table has in-frame clones only and misses some. The table records about 160,000 clones, around 80% of them present only once. Source material: peripheral blood. These receptors were taken from an elderly woman with acute or convalescent COVID-19. The CDR3 runs from the conserved cysteine through the conserved F or W. A D gene is named only where the DNA matches it firmly. For some rows the clone size is stated as once, few or many, or as a class when expanded; others skip it.

D: TRBD2
size: few
J: TRBJ2-1
V: TRBV7-9
DNA: TGTGCCAGCAGTTCCGGGACTAGCGGGTATTACAATGAGCAGTTCTTC
CDR3: CASSSGTSGYYNEQFF

D: .
size: .
J: TRBJ1-4
V: TRBV30
DNA: TGTGCCTGGAGCTCCAACGGGTTGCGGGAAAAACTGTTTTTT
CDR3: CAWSSNGLREKLFF

D: .
size: few
J: TRBJ1-3
V: TRBV7-8
DNA: TGTGCCAGCAGCTCTGGTGGGCAGAGCTCTGGAAACACCATATATTTT
CDR3: CASSSGGQSSGNTIYF

D: TRBD1
size: .
J: TRBJ1-1
V: TRBV19
DNA: TGTGCCAGTAGCATGGGACAGGGGAATTCGGAAGCTTTCTTT
CDR3: CASSMGQGNSEAFF

D: .
size: .
J: TRBJ1-5
V: TRBV7-9
DNA: TGTGCCAGCAGCTTGGGGGGGAGGTCCCAGCATTTT
CDR3: CASSLGGRSQHF

D: .
size: .
J: TRBJ2-4
V: TRBV30
DNA: TGTGCCTGGAGCCCGAGGGCCAAAAACATTCAGTACTTC
CDR3: CAWSPRAKNIQYF

D: TRBD1
size: .
J: TRBJ1-2
V: TRBV6-5
DNA: TGTGCCAGCAGCAATCGACAGGGTCGAGGCTACACCTTC
CDR3: CASSNRQGRGYTF

D: TRBD1
size: .
J: TRBJ1-5
V: TRBV2
DNA: TGTGCCAGCAGTGAAGGACAGGGAAAGCCCCAGCATTTT
CDR3: CASSEGQGKPQHF

D: .
size: .
J: TRBJ1-4
V: TRBV6-5
DNA: TGTGGCGCTTCGGGGTCCATGGGGGAAAAACTGTTTTTT
CDR3: CGASGSMGEKLFF

D: .
size: .
J: TRBJ1-3
V: TRBV27
DNA: TGTGCCAGCAGACCCGGTGCTGGAAACACCATATATTTT
CDR3: CASRPGAGNTIYF

D: TRBD2
size: .
J: TRBJ2-4
V: TRBV19
DNA: TGTGCCAGTAGTCTCAAGGGACTAGCGGGCCCAGCCAAAAACATTCAGTACTTC
CDR3: CASSLKGLAGPAKNIQYF

D: TRBD1
size: .
J: TRBJ1-5
V: TRBV7-8
DNA: TGTGCCAGCGGCAGGGGGAGCAATCAGCCCCAGCATTTT
CDR3: CASGRGSNQPQHF

D: .
size: once
J: TRBJ2-7
V: TRBV6-1
DNA: TGTGCCAGCAGTGAACAAGCAGGGCCTCCCTACGAGCAGTACTTC
CDR3: CASSEQAGPPYEQYF

D: TRBD2
size: .
J: TRBJ2-5
V: TRBV10-3
DNA: TGTGCCATCAGGGGAGCTAGCGGAGGGTGGGAGACCCAGTACTTC
CDR3: CAIRGASGGWETQYF

D: TRBD2
size: once
J: TRBJ2-1
V: TRBV4-1
DNA: TGCGCCAGCAGTGCGCGGGGACTAGCGGGAGTAGGCCCGGCCAATGAGCAGTTCTTC
CDR3: CASSARGLAGVGPANEQFF

D: .
size: few
J: TRBJ1-2
V: TRBV25-1
DNA: TGTGCCAGCAGTTTAGAGCGAAACCCCTCCTTGCCGTATGGCTACACCTTC
CDR3: CASSLERNPSLPYGYTF

D: TRBD1
size: .
J: TRBJ2-3
V: TRBV24-1
DNA: TGTGCCACCAGTGATCGAAACAGGGGGACGCAGTATTTT
CDR3: CATSDRNRGTQYF

D: .
size: .
J: TRBJ1-3
V: TRBV5-5
DNA: TGTGCCAGCAGCTTCAGCACAGACTCTGGAAACACCATATATTTT
CDR3: CASSFSTDSGNTIYF

D: .
size: few
J: TRBJ1-4
V: TRBV5-5
DNA: TGTGCCAGCAGCCAAATGCCGGGAGCCTATAATGAAAAACTGTTTTTT
CDR3: CASSQMPGAYNEKLFF

D: .
size: .
J: TRBJ2-7
V: TRBV4-3
DNA: TGCGCCAGCAGCCAAGACGATTGGAGGGGTCCGGGGGAATCCTACGAGCAGTACTTC
CDR3: CASSQDDWRGPGESYEQYF

D: .
size: .
J: TRBJ2-7
V: TRBV3-1/TRBV3-2
DNA: TGTGCCAGCAGCCAAGATACAGGTACGTGGCAGTACTTC
CDR3: CASSQDTGTWQYF

D: TRBD2
size: .
J: TRBJ2-5
V: TRBV6-5
DNA: TGTGCCAGCAGTTACTCCGCGGGAGTAGAGACCCAGTACTTC
CDR3: CASSYSAGVETQYF

D: TRBD2
size: .
J: TRBJ2-1
V: TRBV5-5
DNA: TGTGCCAGCAGCTTGGAGACGGGGGGGCAGTTCTTC
CDR3: CASSLETGGQFF

D: TRBD1
size: .
J: TRBJ1-2
V: TRBV29-1
DNA: TGCAGCGTTACGACAGGGTCAGCTAACTATGGCTACACCTTC
CDR3: CSVTTGSANYGYTF

D: .
size: .
J: TRBJ2-1
V: TRBV15
DNA: TGTGCCACCAGCAGGGACTACCCCCAGGGGCAGTTCTTC
CDR3: CATSRDYPQGQFF

D: .
size: .
J: TRBJ1-1
V: TRBV18
DNA: TGTGCCAGCTCACCACTGGGGCCCAAATTCGTTGGAGAAGGACGGAGCATGAACACTGAAGCTTTCTTT
CDR3: CASSPLGPKFVGEGRSMNTEAFF

D: TRBD1
size: .
J: TRBJ2-3
V: TRBV7-2
DNA: TGTGCCAGCAGCTGGGGACGGACAGGGTCCGCAGATACGCAGTATTTT
CDR3: CASSWGRTGSADTQYF

D: .
size: .
J: TRBJ2-2
V: TRBV11-2
DNA: TGTGCCAGCAGCCCAGTCCGGGATCCCACCGGGGAGCTGTTTTTT
CDR3: CASSPVRDPTGELFF

D: TRBD1
size: .
J: TRBJ1-3
V: TRBV5-1
DNA: TGCGCCAGCAGCTTACAGGGGGCCCCTGGAAACACCATATATTTT
CDR3: CASSLQGAPGNTIYF

D: TRBD1
size: .
J: TRBJ2-5
V: TRBV7-9
DNA: TGTGCCAGCAGCTTAGGGAGACAGGGGGCAGGAGAGACCCAGTACTTC
CDR3: CASSLGRQGAGETQYF

D: .
size: .
J: TRBJ1-1
V: TRBV12-3/TRBV12-4
DNA: TGTGCCAGCAGTGCCCAGTTGAACACTGAAGCTTTCTTT
CDR3: CASSAQLNTEAFF